This T cell receptor (beta chain) originates from a study of cytomegalovirus exposure and HLA in healthy donors (TCRdb year 2017). For context, the study as a whole: In an earlier analysis of about 560 of the donors, around 300 Gb of sequence data and some 120 million unique TCR beta sequences from about 179 million T cells were reported. Roughly 300 gigabases of sequencing data and approximately 91 million unique TCR sequences made up an early release that covered around 640 HLA-typed donors. Of the 300 to 450 genotyped donors, over 80% were placed in the genetic ancestry cluster associated with self-reported Caucasian donors. The study aimed to test whether cataloging public T cell receptors could reveal signatures of past pathogen exposure. The study used immunosequencing to profile the T cell repertoires of several hundred subjects and linked those repertoires to cytomegalovirus serostatus. Besides the first cohort of roughly 700 subjects, a separate validation cohort made up of 120 different subjects was used. The study combined high-throughput TCR immunosequencing, statistical association of individual TCRs with disease status, and machine learning to predict cytomegalovirus infection status. To study patterns of TCR occurrence, a later analysis re-analyzed previously published TCR beta repertoires from around 700 donors and added high-resolution HLA genotyping. Rather than drawing on any new phenotypic data, the later analysis identified candidate immune exposures from TCR beta sequences and the way those sequences occurred across donors. An earlier analysis of some 500 of the donors applied high-throughput TCR beta sequencing to assess whether each TCR beta V gene segment acted as functional or pseudogenic. Donor age, sex, ethnicity and CMV serostatus were collected together with the repertoire data. Genome-wide SNP genotypes for about three fifths of the roughly 670 donors were used in a later genetic analysis, which treated that subset as a discovery cohort. Every repertoire in the discovery cohort had been generated on one and the same sequencing platform. HLA typing covered class I and class II loci at four-digit resolution. Typing coverage varied by locus: 629-630 donors for A, B, C, DRB1 and DQB1; some 520 for DQA1; more than 600 for DPA1; around 490 for DPB1. Four to six DR-DQ haplotypes were handled as single units for association and clustering because linkage in the cohort was strong. Among about 390 genotyped donors of the cohort, an average of 235,054 unique TCR beta nucleotide sequences were sequenced per donor, around a sixth of them non-productive.

The cohort was made up of approximately 670 healthy bone marrow donors. Cohort members were all nominally healthy when sampled, although unrecorded immune exposures were likely present. The donor tested CMV seronegative, placing the donor among the 350 or so seronegative members of the cohort. A peripheral blood sample was provided by each donor, and peripheral blood mononuclear cells were used for TCR beta sequencing. The Qiagen DNeasy Blood Extraction Kit was used to extract genomic DNA from the blood cell samples. The CDR3 measures 13 amino acids from cysteine to phenylalanine. Only CDR3 DNA is held: 39 bases, read in frame from base 1. The germline V gene provides CDR1 MDHEN and CDR2 SYDVKM. After removal of 7 bases from V and 2 bases from J, the junction retains 5 bases not matched to a gene. The full study reports these points: Cytomegalovirus status was reported to be diagnosed by the classifier with high specificity and sensitivity in both the original and validation cohorts. In a later genetic analysis, fewer N-insertions in productive TCRs were reported among donors in an Asian-associated ancestry cluster than the approximately 670-donor mean. A later analysis found that TCR association rates varied across HLA loci, with DRB1 alleles showing the most associated TCRs and HLA-C alleles the fewest. Correlated functional status among segregating V segments might be attributable to linkage disequilibrium, but an unknown experimental factor could not be ruled out. An association between a missense DCLRE1C variant and V-gene and J-gene trimming of TCR beta chains was found in a later genetic analysis and replicated in an independent cohort. Some IMGT-functional V segments, including TRBV6-2 and TRBV6-3, could not be distinguished by the 87-base-pair reads and were therefore excluded. Because HLA typing was missing for some donors at each locus, association tests included only the typed subset. A few of the identified cytomegalovirus-associated TCR beta chains were confirmed in vitro to be specific for cytomegalovirus antigens. Approximately 18 rarely observed V segments, including chromosome 9 orphons, were excluded from the earlier analysis of a few hundred of the donors because counts were too low. A later analysis associated 15,000 or so TCR beta sequences with specific HLA alleles at a false discovery rate of 0.05. In a later analysis, HLA-associated TCR beta chains showed more clonal expansion and lower generation probabilities than non-associated chains that were equally common. The authors suggested that the approach could potentially be extended to other disease states and immunological phenotypes. Only TCR beta chains were sequenced in this cohort, and the absence of alpha or paired-chain data limited detectable features. A cluster of highly shared sequence variants was judged likely to be a technical artifact of the sequencing pipeline. A total of 150 or so TCR beta chains were listed by the study as associated with cytomegalovirus. Broadly in line with IMGT annotations, most TCR beta V segments showed up in productive rearrangements about 87% or about 30% of the time in an earlier analysis of 587 of the donors. A further reported finding was that TCR beta sequences accurately predicted the HLA-A and HLA-B alleles for most subjects in the first cohort. In a later analysis, several top co-occurrence clusters were reported to appear linked to parvovirus B19, influenza, CMV and Epstein-Barr virus. Presence/absence analyses assumed roughly uniform sequencing depth across donors, an assumption that may not hold. While some public TCRs were present in many individuals, most TCR sequences turned up only very rarely across donors. In a later analysis, most CMV-associated TCR beta chains were found to appear HLA-restricted, with HLA associations seemingly driven largely by CMV exposure. Immune exposure information for the cohort was limited to CMV serostatus. Assigning TCR associations to individual alleles was difficult when HLA alleles, especially DR and DQ, strongly co-occurred.

A word on this clone: Which antigen it targets is not known.

The method behind the library was the immunoSEQ multiplex PCR assay. A mixture of 60 forward primers for TCR Vbeta segments and 13 reverse primers for TCR Jbeta segments was used in the multiplex PCR. The CDR3 region of rearranged TCR beta genes was amplified from genomic DNA with a multiplex PCR assay. The Illumina HiSeq System was used to sequence the amplified TCR beta libraries as 87-base-pair reads. Per the authors' processing: A later analysis tallied around 87 million unique TCR beta chains across the 650 to 750 repertoires, and about 10 million of those chains were shared by two or more donors. To remove PCR and sequencing errors, raw reads were error-corrected and collapsed into unique sequences using a nearest-neighbor algorithm that merged closely related sequences. To assign V, D and J gene segments, CDR3 sequences were aligned to IMGT reference sequences. For a sequence to be retained, a match of at least six nucleotides was required to both a V gene segment and a J gene segment. A rearrangement counted as productive if the CDR3 had no stop codons and remained in frame with V and J, and every other rearrangement counted as non-productive. Following IMGT convention, CDR3 was defined as the stretch from the second conserved V-encoded cysteine to the conserved J-encoded phenylalanine. Sequences without an unambiguous match to a single V gene segment were excluded from the earlier analysis of 450 to 650 of the donors. An earlier analysis of several hundred of the donors classified V segments as functional when productive rearrangements were above 56.7% and as segregating when the standard deviation between donors was above 5%. A statistical classification framework was built to diagnose cytomegalovirus status from the catalog of TCR beta chain sequences. In a later analysis, TCR nucleotide sequences were compared against IMGT/GENE-DB human TR gene sequences so that V and J genes could be assigned. A later analysis assigned CDR3 sequences and most-parsimonious VDJ recombination scenarios with the TCRdist pipeline. In a later analysis, each TCR beta chain was defined by its CDR3 amino acid sequence together with its V-gene family, and reads lacking a unique V-gene family were excluded. A later analysis removed 600 or so highly shared, low-generation-probability nucleotide sequences to deal with suspected cross-contamination and a sequencing artifact. In a later analysis, a clonal expansion index was calculated for each public chain from normalized within-repertoire ranks of inferred template counts. A later analysis computed generation probabilities with a VDJ recombination model fitted to out-of-frame rearrangements, and checked the results against IGoR. Hypergeometric tests were used in a later analysis to score TCR-TCR, TCR-HLA and TCR-CMV co-occurrence, with a repertoire-size bias correction applied to the TCR pairs. A later analysis estimated false discovery rates by permuting HLA or CMV assignments 20 times. In a later analysis, co-occurring TCRs were grouped using DBSCAN, with TCRdist sequence similarity added in when clustering inside HLA-allele-positive subsets. Repertoires with fewer than 30,000 or more than 120,000 public chains, plus five repertoires with anomalous nucleotide sharing, were excluded from co-occurrence clustering. As stored in TCRdb, this immuneACCESS dataset retains in-frame rearrangements with V and J assigned. A fraction of the clones does not appear; measured against another copy, unresolved V genes explain less than half of the discrepancy, and the remainder lacks a known reason. The V and J calls and clone size come from that table; D and trimming were worked out from the DNA. The table for this sample records 80,000 to 95,000 clones. The ten largest clones capture approximately 1.1% of the sample.

The chain uses TRBV28 and TRBJ2-7; TRBD2 fits 7 bases in the junction. Sequencing input: PBMCs. This TCR was recovered from a woman aged 30 to 39 in good health and CMV-seronegative. The sequenced DNA: TGTGCCAGCAACACGGGACTAACCTACGAGCAGTACTTC. Translated, this is CASNTGLTYEQYF.